The clone carrying this TCR beta chain showed up many times. The data belong to a study of CD8+ T cells in alopecia areata. Sequencing relied on a cDNA template that was reverse transcribed from extracted RNA. TCRdb keeps only in-frame clones here, not all; method: immunoSEQ multiplex PCR. The repertoire holds 200,000 to 250,000 clones, around three fifths seen once, with under 0.5% in the top ten. This CDR3 comprises 15 residues. The V gene's germline CDR1 is MNHNS and CDR2 SASEGT. V lost 5 bases to trimming and J lost 1 base, with 9 bases between them. The genes are TRBV6-1 and TRBJ2-6; no firm D call. The specimen comprised CD4+ T cells sorted from blood, sampled at week 0. The sequence came from a human donor with alopecia areata. In DNA form, the CDR3 reads TGTGCCAGCAGTCTGGACGGGTCTGGGGCCAACGTCCTGACTTTC. This translates into CASSLDGSGANVLTF.